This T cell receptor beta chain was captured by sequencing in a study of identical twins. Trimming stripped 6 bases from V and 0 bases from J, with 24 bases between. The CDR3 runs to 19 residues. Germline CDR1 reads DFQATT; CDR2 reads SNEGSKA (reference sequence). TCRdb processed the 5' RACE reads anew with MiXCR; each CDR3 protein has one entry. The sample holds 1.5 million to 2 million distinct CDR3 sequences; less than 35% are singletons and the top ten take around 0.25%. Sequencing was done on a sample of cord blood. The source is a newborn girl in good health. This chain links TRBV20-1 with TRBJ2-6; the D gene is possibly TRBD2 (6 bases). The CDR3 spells CSAWAGNPGVFSGANVLTF. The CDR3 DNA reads TGCAGTGCGTGGGCGGGTAATCCGGGGGTTTTCTCTGGGGCCAACGTCCTGACTTTC.